The 24 T cell receptor beta chains below were found in one sample sequenced in a study of T cells after yellow fever vaccination (dated by TCRdb to the late 2010s). Library method: 5' RACE. TCRdb names Illumina NovaSeq 6000 as the instrument used. TCRdb handled the public reads itself, with Q25 trimming in fastp and clone calling in MiXCR, and kept productive beta chains. Every distinct CDR3 protein forms one entry, paired with its most common genes and DNA. The table for this sample lists a few hundred thousand distinct CDR3 sequences; about 3.7% of them were counted only once. The ten largest clonotypes hold under 20% of the sample. The treatment or condition label here, explained by the study, means: live attenuated yellow fever vaccine strain. The sample in question was PBMCs, obtained 15 days after the yellow fever booster vaccination. These receptors all come from a man between 18 and 29 years old who received the YFV17D yellow fever vaccine.

This clonotype has ten or more counts. V and J are TRBV5-1 and TRBJ2-5; D is possibly TRBD2 (6 bases). The CDR3 covers 15 residues. The V gene lost 5 bases and the J gene lost 2 bases, with 16 bases spanning the gap. Germline CDR1 SGHRS, CDR2 YFSETQ. The CDR3 nucleotides are TGCGCCAGCAGTCCACTTCCGGGGGAGCAAGAGACCCAGTACTTC. Protein sequence: CASSPLPGEQETQYF.

This clonotype was counted only a few times. The gene calls are TRBV30 and TRBJ2-2; D is ambiguous. Trimming removed 0 bases from V and 0 bases from J, with 5 bases in between. There are 14 residues in the CDR3. CDR1 and CDR2 from the germline V gene are GTSNPN and SVGIG (reference sequence). CDR3 loop: CAWSVLANTGELFF. The CDR3 DNA reads TGTGCCTGGAGTGTACTCGCGAACACCGGGGAGCTGTTTTTT.

This clonotype was picked up many times. The rearrangement links TRBV5-6 to TRBJ2-1; 9 bases line up with TRBD2. Looked up from germline, CDR1 is SGHDT and CDR2 is YYEEEE. V dropped 2 bases and J dropped 0; count of bases not matched to a gene: 6. CDR3 length: 17 amino acids. The CDR3 protein is CASSFGDSGGSYNEQFF. In nucleotides, the CDR3 is TGTGCCAGCAGCTTCGGGGATAGCGGGGGCTCCTACAATGAGCAGTTCTTC.

In its sample, this clonotype was seen many times. The rearrangement links TRBV4-1 to TRBJ1-1; D ambiguous. V was shortened by 4 bases and J by 2 bases, with 17 bases between the two germline ends. The CDR3 runs 16 residues. Germline loops: CDR1 MGHRA, CDR2 YSYEKL. DNA of the CDR3: TGCGCCAGCAGCCTAAGAGGTGGCAATGGAAACACTGAAGCTTTCTTT. Translating it yields CASSLRGGNGNTEAFF.

This clonotype was counted ten times or more. The gene calls are TRBV7-9 and TRBJ2-5, with 7 bases that match TRBD1. The CDR3 is 16 amino acids. Germline assignment: CDR1 SEHNR and CDR2 FQNEAQ (reference sequence). Germline trimming cut 6 bases from V and 2 bases from J; bases unmatched to any gene: 12. The CDR3 DNA is TGTGCCAGCAGTTCCCCCGGTGGCAGGGGGCAAGAGACCCAGTACTTC. It translates to CASSSPGGRGQETQYF.

This clonotype was recorded at least ten times. The V gene is TRBV28, the J gene TRBJ2-7; possibly TRBD1 for D (5 bases). Trimming removed 5 bases from V and 0 bases from J, with 14 bases in between. The CDR3 spans 15 residues. Looked up from germline, CDR1 is MDHEN and CDR2 is SYDVKM. DNA of the CDR3: TGTGCCAGCAGTACGCCCCGGACAAGCTCCTACGAGCAGTACTTC. Translating gives CASSTPRTSSYEQYF.

The table lists this clonotype with many counts. The chain joins TRBV15 to TRBJ2-2; a weak D match, TRBD1 (7 bases). V shed 5 bases and J shed 3 bases, with 19 bases lying between them. Germline values: CDR1 LNHNV, CDR2 YYDKDF (reference sequence). The CDR3 runs 17 residues. The CDR3, as DNA: TGTGCCACCAGCGCTGGTTTGGAGGGGGCCTACACCGGGGAGCTGTTTTTT. Protein product: CATSAGLEGAYTGELFF.

This clonotype showed up many times. The V and J genes are TRBV20-1 and TRBJ2-5; D is perhaps TRBD1 (5 bases). The germline gives CDR1 DFQATT, CDR2 SNEGSKA (reference sequence). The CDR3 covers 13 residues. V lost 5 bases and J lost 5, with 15 bases in between. The DNA for the CDR3 is TGCAGTGCTGTTACAGGTGGGAAGGAGACCCAGTACTTC. As protein: CSAVTGGKETQYF.

This clonotype was counted ten times or more. J is TRBJ2-6 and V is TRBV5-1; 7 nucleotides agree with TRBD1. The V gene's germline CDR1 is SGHRS and CDR2 YFSETQ. V shed 2 bases and J 0 bases; nucleotides not matched to a gene: 11. The CDR3 runs to 19 residues. In DNA, the CDR3 is TGCGCCAGCAGCTTTACCCGAAGACAGGGAAGCTCTGGGGCCAACGTCCTGACTTTC. This gives the protein CASSFTRRQGSSGANVLTF.

This clonotype was seen many times. This sequence joins TRBV7-8 and TRBJ2-7; no firm D call. From germline, CDR1 is SGHVS and CDR2 FQNEAQ. The CDR3 extends over 11 amino acids. V lost 2 bases, J lost 7 bases, and 6 bases lay in between. The CDR3 protein is CASSLWEEQYF. The CDR3 DNA reads TGTGCCAGCAGCTTATGGGAAGAGCAGTACTTC.

This clonotype was observed at least ten times. This chain links TRBV3-1 with TRBJ2-5, with 8 bases identical to TRBD1. Germline CDR1 and CDR2: LGHDT and YNNKEL (reference sequence). J gave up 5 bases and V 0 bases, and 5 bases lay outside the gene matches. This CDR3 spans 15 amino acids. For the CDR3, the DNA is TGTGCCAGCAGCCAAGAGGCAGGGGGCGCGGAGACCCAGTACTTC. It translates to CASSQEAGGAETQYF.

This clonotype was seen many times. The rearrangement links TRBV20-1 to TRBJ1-4; tentative D call: TRBD1 (5 bases). Germline CDR1 reads DFQATT; CDR2 reads SNEGSKA (reference sequence). The CDR3 runs 14 residues. The V end was cut by 6 bases, the J end by 0 bases, with 11 bases between. The CDR3 DNA reads as TGCAGTGCCGGGGGGGGGACAACTAATGAAAAACTGTTTTTT. It yields the protein CSAGGGTTNEKLFF.

Ten or more counts support this clonotype. The V call is TRBV2, the J call TRBJ2-7; D is undetermined. V lost 7 bases, J lost 4 bases, and 8 bases lay in between. CDR3 length: 11 residues. CDR1 and CDR2 (germline): SNHLY, FYNNEI. CDR3: CASTVGYEQYF. CDR3 coding DNA: TGTGCCAGCACCGTAGGGTACGAGCAGTACTTC. Based on the CDR3 plus reference TRBV2 and TRBJ2-7, the full variable domain is EPEVTQTPSHQVTQMGQEVILRCVPISNHLYFYWYRQILGQKVEFLVSFYNNEISEKSEIFDDQFSVERPDGSNFTLKIRSTKLEDSAMYFCASTVGYEQYFGPGTRLTVT.

The sample holds many counts of this clonotype. CDR3 bases: TGTGCCAGCCTGAGAGAACCGGGACAGGAGCCCTCCGAGCAGTACGTC. This translates into CASLREPGQEPSEQYV. V usage is TRBV27 and J usage is TRBJ2-7; 8 nucleotides agree with TRBD1. The CDR3 contains 16 residues. Germline lookup yields CDR1 MNHEY and CDR2 SMNVEV (reference sequence). V shed 8 bases and J 6 bases; nucleotides not matched to a gene: 18.

The rearrangement uses TRBV20-1 and TRBJ1-4; perhaps TRBD1 as D (6 bases). With 4 bases removed from V and 8 bases from J, the gap between germline ends came to 11 bases. This CDR3 has 12 residues. CDR1 is DFQATT, CDR2 SNEGSKA, per germline (reference sequence). The DNA for the CDR3 is TGCAGTGCTACCCGGACAGACGAAAAACTGTTTTTT. Residues: CSATRTDEKLFF.

This clonotype was counted at least ten times. V gene TRBV6-6 combines with J gene TRBJ1-6, with TRBD1 matching 7 bases. CDR3 length: 17 residues. CDR1 MNHNY and CDR2 SVGAGI come from the germline V gene (reference sequence). Unmatched junction bases numbered 7, after V lost 5 bases and J lost 0 bases. This chain's CDR3 is CASSMGTASSYNSPLHF. The CDR3 region has the DNA TGTGCCAGCAGTATGGGGACAGCAAGCTCCTATAATTCACCCCTCCACTTT.

This clonotype was observed at least ten times. The chain recombines TRBV12-3 or TRBV12-4 with TRBJ2-7, with D maybe TRBD1 (6 bases). V lost 5 bases, J lost 6 bases, and 14 bases lay in between. The CDR3 runs to 13 residues. For the CDR3, the DNA is TGTGCCAGCAGTCCAGGGGCAGCGGCCGAGCAGTACTTC. Protein: CASSPGAAAEQYF.

In this sample, this clonotype turned up many times. The chain recombines TRBV7-9 with TRBJ1-1; TRBD1 is a possible D gene (6 bases). V was shortened by 4 bases and J by 1 base, with 10 bases between the two germline ends. The CDR3 consists of 14 residues. Per germline, CDR1 SEHNR and CDR2 FQNEAQ (reference sequence). CDR3 nucleotide sequence: TGTGCCAGCAGCTCCCAGGGGTCGAACACTGAAGCTTTCTTT. Translated: CASSSQGSNTEAFF.

This clonotype was picked up many times. The genes are TRBV7-3 and TRBJ2-7, with D possibly being TRBD1 (6 bases). In germline, CDR1 is SGHTA, CDR2 FQGTGA. CDR3 length: 14 amino acids. V was shortened by 5 bases and J by 3 bases, with 14 bases between the two germline ends. This CDR3 is CASSLGHVGYEQYF. The DNA of the CDR3 is TGTGCCAGCAGCCTGGGACATGTTGGCTACGAGCAGTACTTC.

This clonotype was seen repeatedly, ten times or more. The V call is TRBV28, the J call TRBJ1-5, with D hard to call. The V gene's germline CDR1 is MDHEN and CDR2 SYDVKM. Deletions cut 4 bases from V and 2 bases from J, with 3 bases between. The CDR3 is 12 residues long. Here the CDR3 DNA reads TGTGCCAGCAGTTGGGGCAATCAGCCCCAGCATTTT. It is translated as CASSWGNQPQHF.

This clonotype appeared a few times. V usage is TRBV14 and J usage is TRBJ2-1; D ambiguous. Trimming took off 0 bases at V and 8 bases at J, with 14 bases between the two ends. This CDR3 contains 15 residues. Germline CDR1 is SGHDN and CDR2 is FVKESK. The CDR3 region has the DNA TGTGCCAGCAGCCAAGAGGCAGGCACGAAGGATGAGCAGTTCTTC. Its protein product is CASSQEAGTKDEQFF.

This clonotype was observed many times. This chain joins TRBV20-1 and TRBJ2-7, with D perhaps matching TRBD2 (5 bases). Trimming removed 1 base at V and 0 bases at J, with 13 bases between. Looked up from germline, CDR1 is DFQATT and CDR2 is SNEGSKA (reference sequence). The CDR3 sequence is 15 residues long. CDR3 DNA sequence: TGCAGTGCTAGAGTAAACCAGGCGGGCTCCTACGAGCAGTACTTC. Its protein product is CSARVNQAGSYEQYF.

This clonotype was seen many times. V usage is TRBV28 and J usage is TRBJ1-5; D uncertain. Per germline, CDR1 MDHEN and CDR2 SYDVKM. V lost 6 bases and J 5 bases, leaving 11 bases between the germline ends. There are 13 residues in the CDR3. The CDR3 here is CASSAEVDQPQHF. CDR3 bases: TGTGCCAGCAGCGCGGAAGTGGATCAGCCCCAGCATTTT.

In this sample, this clonotype turned up many times. V is TRBV29-1 and J is TRBJ2-5; D possibly corresponds to TRBD2 (6 bases). This CDR3 has 17 residues. CDR1 is SQVTM, CDR2 ANQGSEA, per germline. V was cut by 1 base and J by 0 bases, with 18 bases left in between. The CDR3 protein is CSVEGGLLGTYQETQYF. CDR3 DNA sequence: TGCAGCGTTGAAGGGGGACTCCTGGGGACGTACCAAGAGACCCAGTACTTC.